Each of the 30 T cell receptor beta chains below was sequenced from the same sample in a study of shared clonotypes between healthy human individuals. Assay used: immunoSEQ multiplex PCR; TCRdb lists only in-frame clones, some missing. The sample comprises about a million clones, approximately 75% of which are singletons, and 0.89% rests with the top ten. Sequencing was carried out using memory CD4+ T cells from PBMCs. Subset described: CD45RA-negative fraction. These receptors came from a man aged 18 to 35 in good health. Some clones in this sample may be carry-over from other donors' samples.

V gene TRBV5-1 combines with J gene TRBJ2-1; no clear D. V was cut by 5 bases and J by 10 bases, with 19 bases left in between. The V gene's germline CDR1 is SGHRS and CDR2 YFSETQ. CDR3 size: 14 residues. The CDR3 sequence: CASRATSLVNEQFF. The CDR3 region has the DNA TGCGCCAGCAGGGCGACATCATTAGTCAACGAGCAGTTCTTC.

Worth noting for this clone: Additional DNA sequences in this sample encode the identical CDR3. The chain joins TRBV2 to TRBJ2-2; 11 positions match TRBD2. Germline assignment: CDR1 SNHLY and CDR2 FYNNEI. V was pared by 3 bases and J by 5 bases, with 2 bases of the junction left unmatched. CDR3 size: 15 residues. The CDR3 nucleotides are TGTGCCAGCAGTGATAGACTAGCGGGAACCGGGGAGCTGTTTTTT. This sequence encodes CASSDRLAGTGELFF. The variable domain in full, completed from reference TRBV2 and TRBJ2-2, reads EPEVTQTPSHQVTQMGQEVILRCVPISNHLYFYWYRQILGQKVEFLVSFYNNEISEKSEIFDDQFSVERPDGSNFTLKIRSTKLEDSAMYFCASSDRLAGTGELFFGEGSRLTVL.

The chain has TRBV2 and TRBJ1-2; D is ambiguous. The CDR3 loop spans 14 amino acids. The germline gives CDR1 SNHLY, CDR2 FYNNEI. Between the trimmed V and J ends, which lost 1 base and 3 bases, there was a span of 9 bases. The CDR3 region has the DNA TGTGCCAGCAGTGAAGGACGGAGTTACTATGGCTACACCTTC. The encoded protein is CASSEGRSYYGYTF.

This clone was seen a single time. V gene TRBV28 combines with J gene TRBJ2-5; D unclear. CDR1 is MDHEN, CDR2 SYDVKM, per germline. Trimming removed 5 bases from V and 4 bases from J, with 14 bases in between. This CDR3 spans 14 amino acids. CDR3 in amino acids: CASSLPPLGETQYF. The CDR3, as DNA: TGTGCCAGCAGTCTGCCCCCATTGGGAGAGACCCAGTACTTC.

The chain uses TRBV7-7 and TRBJ2-3; D gene uncertain. The CDR3 contains 14 residues. CDR1 and CDR2 from the germline V gene are SSHAT and FNYEAQ (reference sequence). The V end was cut by 1 base, the J end by 4 bases, with 9 bases between. CDR3 in DNA: TGTGCCAGCAGCTTAGAGGGTTATTCAGATACGCAGTATTTT. Residues: CASSLEGYSDTQYF. Full variable domain (rest looked up from reference TRBV7-7 and TRBJ2-3): GAGVSQSPRYKVTKRGQDVTLRCDPISSHATLYWYQQALGQGPEFLTYFNYEAQPDKSGLPSDRFSAERPEGSISTLTIQRTEQRDSAMYRCASSLEGYSDTQYFGPGTRLTVL.

The CDR3 loop reads CASSLVFGGTGELFF. The CDR3 DNA reads TGTGCCAGCAGCTTAGTTTTTGGGGGCACCGGGGAGCTGTTTTTT. The V gene is TRBV7-6, the J gene TRBJ2-2, with D perhaps matching TRBD1 or TRBD2 (5 bases each). Germline CDR1 and CDR2: SGHVS and FNYEAQ. This CDR3 contains 15 residues. The V and J ends lost 1 base and 4 bases respectively, with 10 bases between them.

Of note for this clone: Other DNA sequences in the same sample also yield this CDR3. The gene calls are TRBV27 and TRBJ2-1; D call uncertain. Trimming stripped 5 bases from V and 4 bases from J, with 6 bases between. The CDR3 sequence is 12 residues long. Germline loops: CDR1 MNHEY, CDR2 SMNVEV (reference sequence). This chain's CDR3 is CASSRPYNEQFF. In DNA form, the CDR3 reads TGTGCCAGCAGTCGGCCGTACAATGAGCAGTTCTTC.

This chain uses TRBV30 with TRBJ2-5; 8 nucleotides agree with TRBD1. V trimming: 3 bases; J trimming: 3 bases; junction bases outside the gene matches: 3. Germline V lookup: CDR1 GTSNPN, CDR2 SVGIG (reference sequence). The CDR3 is made up of 13 amino acids. In DNA form, the CDR3 reads TGTGCCTGGAGCGGGACAGGAAAAGAGACCCAGTACTTC. It is translated as CAWSGTGKETQYF.

This clone was counted only a few times. The chain couples TRBV5-1 to TRBJ2-5; a weak D match, TRBD2 (5 bases). CDR1 is SGHRS and CDR2 is YFSETQ in the germline V gene. V dropped 4 bases and J dropped 3 bases, with 10 bases sitting between them. The CDR3 is 13 residues long. CDR3 DNA: TGCGCCAGCAGCGGCGGGCCCAAAGAGACCCAGTACTTC. As protein: CASSGGPKETQYF. Full variable domain (rest looked up from reference TRBV5-1 and TRBJ2-5): KAGVTQTPRYLIKTRGQQVTLSCSPISGHRSVSWYQQTPGQGLQFLFEYFSETQRNKGNFPGRFSGRQFSNSRSEMNVSTLELGDSALYLCASSGGPKETQYFGPGTRLLVL.

The chain combines TRBV4-2 with TRBJ2-4, with D tentatively TRBD1 or TRBD2 (5 bases each). CDR1 LGHNA and CDR2 YNFKEQ come from the germline V gene. V dropped 1 base and J dropped 8 bases, with 12 bases sitting between them. There are 14 residues in the CDR3. The CDR3 spells CASSQGGPKDIQYF. CDR3 DNA: TGTGCCAGCAGCCAAGGGGGACCTAAAGACATTCAGTACTTC.

This clone has a handful of counts. The rearrangement joins TRBV5-1 to TRBJ1-1; D perhaps matches TRBD1 (5 bases). The CDR3 has 15 amino acids. V was shortened by 2 bases and J by 2 bases, with 13 bases between the two germline ends. Germline loops: CDR1 SGHRS, CDR2 YFSETQ. The CDR3 nucleotides read TGCGCCAGCAGCTTTTCCCCGACAGCCAACACTGAAGCTTTCTTT. This codes for CASSFSPTANTEAFF.

This clone was seen ten or more times. This same CDR3 is encoded by further DNA sequences in the sample. J is TRBJ1-1 and V is TRBV5-4; 9 nucleotides match TRBD1. CDR1 is SGHNT, CDR2 YYREEE, per germline (reference sequence). CDR3 length: 16 amino acids. J lost 3 bases, V lost 0 bases, and 6 bases had no gene match. As DNA, the CDR3 is TGTGCCAGCAGCTTGGGGACAGGGGTTGAGGACACTGAAGCTTTCTTT. The encoded protein is CASSLGTGVEDTEAFF.

This clone was observed once. The chain carries TRBV6-1 and TRBJ2-7; TRBD1 matches 12 bases. Trimming took 7 bases from V and 6 from J; bases not matched to a gene: 7. This CDR3 is built from 14 residues. The germline CDR1 and CDR2 sequences are MNHNS and SASEGT. The CDR3, as DNA: TGTGCCAGCATGAGGGACAGGGGGCGCCTCGAGCAGTACTTC. Its translation is CASMRDRGRLEQYF.

The chain carries TRBV19 and TRBJ2-2, with D possibly being TRBD2 (6 bases). The V and J ends lost 5 bases and 6 bases respectively, with 10 bases between them. This CDR3 spans 13 amino acids. CDR1 and CDR2 (germline): LNHDA, SQIVND (reference sequence). CDR3 amino acids: CASSRTNAGELFF. The DNA for the CDR3 is TGTGCCAGTAGTCGGACTAACGCCGGGGAGCTGTTTTTT. Looking up the rest from reference TRBV19 and TRBJ2-2 gives the full variable domain: DGGITQSPKYLFRKEGQNVTLSCEQNLNHDAMYWYRQDPGQGLRLIYYSQIVNDFQKGDIAEGYSVSREKKESFPLTVTSAQKNPTAFYLCASSRTNAGELFFGEGSRLTVL.

The DNA for the CDR3 is TGTGCCAGCAGCTTAGATACTGGCACTGAAGCTTTCTTT. This translates into CASSLDTGTEAFF. The chain has TRBV7-9 and TRBJ1-1; no firm D call. Trimming left V 1 base short and J 4 bases short, with 7 bases between. Germline V CDR1 and CDR2: SEHNR, FQNEAQ (reference sequence). This CDR3 contains 13 residues.

Comments on this clone: The same CDR3 is also encoded by other DNA sequences in this sample. The chain couples TRBV28 to TRBJ2-7; D gene unclear. The CDR3 is made up of 12 amino acids. With 3 bases removed from V and 7 bases from J, the gap between germline ends came to 10 bases. Germline V CDR1 and CDR2: MDHEN, SYDVKM. The CDR3 DNA reads TGTGCCAGCAGTTTGTCTACATCGGAGCAGTACTTC. Its protein product is CASSLSTSEQYF.

In this sample, this clone turned up once. This sample includes further DNA sequences coding for the same CDR3. The rearrangement joins TRBV18 to TRBJ2-1; TRBD2 matches 7 bases. The V gene's germline CDR1 is KGHSH and CDR2 LQKENI. The CDR3 has 16 amino acids. V shed 3 bases, J shed 0 bases, and the junction held 5 bases outside the gene matches. CDR3 sequence: CASSPPSGSSYNEQFF. The CDR3 DNA is TGTGCCAGCTCACCCCCTAGCGGAAGCTCCTACAATGAGCAGTTCTTC.

This clone is a singleton in its sample. The chain uses TRBV29-1 and TRBJ2-5, with 7 bases that match TRBD1. The DNA matches TRBJ2-7 better at its end, which makes the J call doubtful. CDR3 length: 14 residues. Germline V gene data show CDR1 as SQVTM and CDR2 as ANQGSEA. DNA of the CDR3: TGCAGCGTGATATTCGACAGGGACCTCTACGAGCAGTACTTC. Translating it yields CSVIFDRDLYEQYF.

V usage is TRBV7-2 and J usage is TRBJ2-1, with TRBD1 matching over 8 bases. The trim removed 3 bases at V and 11 bases at J, leaving 9 bases unmatched. CDR3 size: 14 residues. In germline, CDR1 is SGHTA, CDR2 FQGNSA. The DNA of the CDR3 is TGTGCCAGCAGCTTGGGGGGACAGGTTCCTAAGCAGTTCTTC. Translation: CASSLGGQVPKQFF.

This sequence joins TRBV11-2 and TRBJ2-7; 8 bases align to TRBD2. CDR1 is SGHAT and CDR2 is FQNNGV in the germline V gene. The J segment lost 2 bases and the V segment lost 2 bases, leaving 5 bases of the junction unmatched. This CDR3 is built from 15 residues. This CDR3 reads CASSLNLAGAYEQYF. CDR3 DNA: TGTGCCAGCAGCTTAAATCTAGCGGGCGCCTACGAGCAGTACTTC.

The chain has TRBV28 and TRBJ1-1; 9 bases agree with TRBD1. Trimming at V came to 6 bases and at J to 0 bases, leaving 8 bases not matched to a gene. The CDR3 is made up of 16 amino acids. Germline V gene lookup returns CDR1 MDHEN and CDR2 SYDVKM. The CDR3 loop reads CASSRDRGALNTEAFF. The CDR3 DNA reads TGTGCCAGCAGCCGCGACAGGGGGGCACTGAACACTGAAGCTTTCTTT.

The chain uses TRBV5-1 and TRBJ1-2; D possibly corresponds to TRBD1 (6 bases). Germline loops: CDR1 SGHRS, CDR2 YFSETQ. The V end lost 3 bases, the J end lost 5 bases, and 17 bases lay between the germline ends. The CDR3 spans 15 residues. The chain's CDR3 is CASSSPGTTGYGYTF. The CDR3 DNA sequence: TGCGCCAGCAGCTCGCCGGGGACTACAGGGTATGGCTACACCTTC.

The table lists this clone with many counts. V and J are TRBV4-3 and TRBJ2-2, with D perhaps matching TRBD1 or TRBD2 (5 bases each). This CDR3 is 20 amino acids long. V was trimmed by 0 bases and J by 0 bases, leaving 20 bases between them. Germline V gives CDR1 LGHNA, CDR2 YSLEER. The CDR3 bases are TGCGCCAGCAGCCAAGAACTATTTCCGGGGCTAGCAGCGAACACCGGGGAGCTGTTTTTT. It specifies CASSQELFPGLAANTGELFF.

The rearrangement links TRBV9 to TRBJ2-3, with 9 bases that match TRBD2. V dropped 0 bases and J dropped 4; count of bases not matched to a gene: 9. This CDR3 contains 17 residues. Germline V lookup: CDR1 SGDLS, CDR2 YYNGEE. CDR3 sequence (DNA): TGTGCCAGCAGCGTAGAGGTTAGCGGGAGAGGGGCAGATACGCAGTATTTT. Its protein product is CASSVEVSGRGADTQYF.

V usage is TRBV18 and J usage is TRBJ2-5; 11 bases agree with TRBD2. Germline V gene sequence: CDR1 KGHSH, CDR2 LQKENI. V shed 3 bases, J shed 4 bases, and the junction held 7 bases outside the gene matches. This CDR3 is built from 16 residues. The CDR3 DNA is TGTGCCAGCTCACCTACCAATAGCGGGAGGGGAGAGACCCAGTACTTC. Translating gives CASSPTNSGRGETQYF.

The rearrangement joins TRBV10-3 to TRBJ2-3, with D uncertain. Germline-derived CDR1 and CDR2 are ENHRY and SYGVKD. The CDR3 length is 11 residues. Trimming removed 4 bases from V and 7 bases from J, with 6 bases in between. The CDR3 DNA reads TGTGCCATCAGTGGGTCGAATACGCAGTATTTT. It codes for CAISGSNTQYF.

This clone was detected many times. The chain joins TRBV4-3 to TRBJ2-1, with 10 bases that match TRBD1. The V gene's germline CDR1 is LGHNA and CDR2 YSLEER. This CDR3 contains 18 residues. J was trimmed by 7 bases and V by 6 bases; bases with no gene match: 18. The CDR3 DNA reads TGCGCCAGCAGTCTTTCGATTTTATTCCGGGACAGGGGAAATGAGCAGTTCTTC. It specifies CASSLSILFRDRGNEQFF.

The genes are TRBV14 and TRBJ1-5, with 8 bases aligning to TRBD1. Germline CDR1 SGHDN, CDR2 FVKESK. The CDR3 is 16 residues long. The trim removed 4 bases at V and 2 bases at J, leaving 7 bases unmatched. The DNA for the CDR3 is TGTGCCAGCAGCCCAGGGGGCCGGGGGGGCAATCAGCCCCAGCATTTT. As protein: CASSPGGRGGNQPQHF. The full variable domain, in which reference TRBV14 and TRBJ1-5 provide the parts outside the CDR3, is EAGVTQFPSHSVIEKGQTVTLRCDPISGHDNLYWYRRVMGKEIKFLLHFVKESKQDESGMPNNRFLAERTGGTYSTLKVQPAELEDSGVYFCASSPGGRGGNQPQHFGDGTRLSIL.

The chain uses TRBV5-4 and TRBJ2-4, with 10 positions matching TRBD1. V shed 4 bases and J 4 bases; nucleotides not matched to a gene: 8. Germline V gene sequence: CDR1 SGHNT, CDR2 YYREEE (reference sequence). The CDR3 extends over 16 amino acids. CDR3 region: CASSRDPGQGKNIQYF. Written as DNA, the CDR3 is TGTGCCAGCAGCCGGGATCCGGGACAGGGGAAAAACATTCAGTACTTC. The full variable domain, with the rest looked up from reference TRBV5-4 and TRBJ2-4, is ETGVTQSPTHLIKTRGQQVTLRCSSQSGHNTVSWYQQALGQGPQFIFQYYREEENGRGNFPPRFSGLQFPNYSSELNVNALELDDSALYLCASSRDPGQGKNIQYFGAGTRLSVL.

Of note for this clone: A far larger clone differs by one base, so this is likely a read error. Additional DNA sequences in this sample encode the identical CDR3. The chain couples TRBV6-5 to TRBJ2-7; D possibly uses TRBD1 or TRBD2 (5 bases each). Germline V gives CDR1 MNHEY, CDR2 SVGAGI. The V and J ends lost 6 bases and 3 bases respectively, with 12 bases between them. The CDR3 runs 13 residues. This CDR3 reads CASSLVGGYEQYF. The CDR3 DNA reads as TGTGCCAGCAGCCTTGTTGGGGGCTACGAGCAGTACTTC.